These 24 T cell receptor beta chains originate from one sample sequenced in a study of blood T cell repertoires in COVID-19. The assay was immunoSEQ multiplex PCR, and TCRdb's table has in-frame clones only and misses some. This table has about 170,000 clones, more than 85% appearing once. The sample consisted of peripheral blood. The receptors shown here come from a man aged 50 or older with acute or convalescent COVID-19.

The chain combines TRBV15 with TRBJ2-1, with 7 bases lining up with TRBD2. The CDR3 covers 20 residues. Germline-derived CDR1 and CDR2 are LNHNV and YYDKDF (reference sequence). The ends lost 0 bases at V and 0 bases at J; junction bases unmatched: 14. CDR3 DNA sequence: TGTGCCACCAGCAGAGACAGGTTGCGGGAGTTACAGAGCTCCTACAATGAGCAGTTCTTC. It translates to CATSRDRLRELQSSYNEQFF. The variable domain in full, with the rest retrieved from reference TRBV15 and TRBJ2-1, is DAMVIQNPRYQVTQFGKPVTLSCSQTLNHNVMYWYQQKSSQAPKLLFHYYDKDFNNEADTPDNFQSRRPNTSFCFLDIRSPGLGDTAMYLCATSRDRLRELQSSYNEQFFGPGTRLTVL.

CDR3 sequence reads: CASSAGGYNEQFF. The CDR3 bases are TGTGCCAGCAGCGCGGGCGGGTACAATGAGCAGTTCTTC. The chain is built from TRBV9 and TRBJ2-1; possible D gene TRBD2, 5 bases. CDR3 size: 13 residues. Deletions cut 3 bases from V and 4 bases from J, with 8 bases between. From germline, CDR1 is SGDLS and CDR2 YYNGEE.

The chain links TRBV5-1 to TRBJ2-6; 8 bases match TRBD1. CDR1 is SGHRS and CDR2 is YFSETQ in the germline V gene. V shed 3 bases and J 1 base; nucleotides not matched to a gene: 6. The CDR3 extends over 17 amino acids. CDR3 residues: CASSSQGGRSGANVLTF. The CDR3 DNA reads TGCGCCAGCAGCTCACAGGGGGGCCGATCTGGGGCCAACGTCCTGACTTTC.

The CDR3 here is CASNLERQGIPGANVLTF. Written as DNA, the CDR3 is TGTGCCAGTAACTTGGAGAGACAGGGGATTCCTGGGGCCAACGTCCTGACTTTC. The chain has TRBV19 and TRBJ2-6; TRBD1 matches 8 bases. The CDR3 loop spans 18 amino acids. Unmatched junction bases numbered 13, after V lost 7 bases and J lost 2 bases. Germline V gives CDR1 LNHDA, CDR2 SQIVND (reference sequence).

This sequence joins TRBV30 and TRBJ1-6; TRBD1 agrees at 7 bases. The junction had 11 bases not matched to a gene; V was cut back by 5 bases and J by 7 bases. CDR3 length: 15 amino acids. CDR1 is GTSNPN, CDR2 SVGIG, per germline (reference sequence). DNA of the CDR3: TGTGCCTGGCGCCGAGGTGGGACAGTAAATTCACCCCTCCACTTT. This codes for CAWRRGGTVNSPLHF. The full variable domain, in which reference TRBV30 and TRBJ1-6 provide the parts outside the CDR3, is SQTIHQWPATLVQPVGSPLSLECTVEGTSNPNLYWYRQAAGRGLQLLFYSVGIGQISSEVPQNLSASRPQDRQFILSSKKLLLSDSGFYLCAWRRGGTVNSPLHFGNGTRLTVT.

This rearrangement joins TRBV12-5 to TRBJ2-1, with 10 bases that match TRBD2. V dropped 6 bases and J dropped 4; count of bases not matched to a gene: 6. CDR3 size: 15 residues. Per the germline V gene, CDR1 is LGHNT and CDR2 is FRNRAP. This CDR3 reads CASGPGTSEYNEQFF. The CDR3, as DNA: TGTGCTAGTGGCCCCGGGACTAGCGAGTACAATGAGCAGTTCTTC. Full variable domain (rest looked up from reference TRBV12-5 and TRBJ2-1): DARVTQTPRHKVTEMGQEVTMRCQPILGHNTVFWYRQTMMQGLELLAYFRNRAPLDDSGMPKDRFSAEMPDATLATLKIQPSEPRDSAVYFCASGPGTSEYNEQFFGPGTRLTVL.

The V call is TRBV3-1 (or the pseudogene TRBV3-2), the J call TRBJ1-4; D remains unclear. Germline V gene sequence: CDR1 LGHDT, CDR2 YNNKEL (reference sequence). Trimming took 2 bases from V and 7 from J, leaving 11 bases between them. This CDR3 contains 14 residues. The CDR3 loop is CASSQNPGGEKLFF. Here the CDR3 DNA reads TGTGCCAGCAGCCAAAATCCGGGAGGTGAAAAACTGTTTTTT.

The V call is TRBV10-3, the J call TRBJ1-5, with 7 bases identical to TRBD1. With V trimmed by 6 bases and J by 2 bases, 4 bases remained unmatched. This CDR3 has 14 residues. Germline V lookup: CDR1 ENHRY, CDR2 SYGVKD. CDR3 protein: CAISRDSGNQPQHF. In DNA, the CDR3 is TGTGCCATCAGCCGGGACAGTGGCAATCAGCCCCAGCATTTT.

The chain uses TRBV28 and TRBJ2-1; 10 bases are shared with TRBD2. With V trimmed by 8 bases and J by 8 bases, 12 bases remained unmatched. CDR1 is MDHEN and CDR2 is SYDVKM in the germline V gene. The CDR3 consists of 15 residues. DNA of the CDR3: TGTGCCAGCGAGCCTTCTAGCGGGGGAAACTATGAGCAGTTCTTC. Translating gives CASEPSSGGNYEQFF.

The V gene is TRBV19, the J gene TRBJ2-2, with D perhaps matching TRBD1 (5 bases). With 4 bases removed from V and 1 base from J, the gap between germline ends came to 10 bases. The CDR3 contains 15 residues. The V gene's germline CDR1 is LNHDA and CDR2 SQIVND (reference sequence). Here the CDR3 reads CASSNQGGNTGELFF. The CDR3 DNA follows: TGTGCCAGTAGTAACCAGGGTGGGAACACCGGGGAGCTGTTTTTT. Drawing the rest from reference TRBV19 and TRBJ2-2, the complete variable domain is DGGITQSPKYLFRKEGQNVTLSCEQNLNHDAMYWYRQDPGQGLRLIYYSQIVNDFQKGDIAEGYSVSREKKESFPLTVTSAQKNPTAFYLCASSNQGGNTGELFFGEGSRLTVL.

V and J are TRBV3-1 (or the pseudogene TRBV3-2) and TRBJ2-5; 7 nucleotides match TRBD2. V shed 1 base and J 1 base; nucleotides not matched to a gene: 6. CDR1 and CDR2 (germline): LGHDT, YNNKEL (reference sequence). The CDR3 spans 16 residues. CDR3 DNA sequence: TGTGCCAGCAGCCAAGTCGGGCGGGAGATCCAAGAGACCCAGTACTTC. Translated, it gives CASSQVGREIQETQYF.

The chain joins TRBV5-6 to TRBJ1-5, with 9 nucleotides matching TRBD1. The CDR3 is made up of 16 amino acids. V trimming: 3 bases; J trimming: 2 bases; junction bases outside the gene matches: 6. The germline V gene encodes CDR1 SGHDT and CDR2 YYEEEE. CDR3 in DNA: TGTGCCAGCAGCTACTACAGGGGGCCGGGCAATCAGCCCCAGCATTTT. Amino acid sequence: CASSYYRGPGNQPQHF. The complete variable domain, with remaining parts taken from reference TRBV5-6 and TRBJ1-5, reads DAGVTQSPTHLIKTRGQQVTLRCSPKSGHDTVSWYQQALGQGPQFIFQYYEEEERQRGNFPDRFSGHQFPNYSSELNVNALLLGDSALYLCASSYYRGPGNQPQHFGDGTRLSIL.

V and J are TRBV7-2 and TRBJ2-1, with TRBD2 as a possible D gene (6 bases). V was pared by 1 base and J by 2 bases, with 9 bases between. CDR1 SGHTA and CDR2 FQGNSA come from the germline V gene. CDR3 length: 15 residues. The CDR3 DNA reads TGTGCCAGCAGCTTAGAACTAGCCCCCTACAATGAGCAGTTCTTC. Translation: CASSLELAPYNEQFF. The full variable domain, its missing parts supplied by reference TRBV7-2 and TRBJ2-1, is GAGVSQSPSNKVTEKGKDVELRCDPISGHTALYWYRQSLGQGLEFLIYFQGNSAPDKSGLPSDRFSAERTGGSVSTLTIQRTQQEDSAVYLCASSLELAPYNEQFFGPGTRLTVL.

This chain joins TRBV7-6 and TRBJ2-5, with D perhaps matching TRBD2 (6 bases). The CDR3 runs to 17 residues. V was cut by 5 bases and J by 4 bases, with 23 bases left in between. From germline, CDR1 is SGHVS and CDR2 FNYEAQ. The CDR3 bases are TGTGCCAGCAGCCTCTTCGGGAGTCAACTCGGACCAGAGACCCAGTACTTC. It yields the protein CASSLFGSQLGPETQYF.

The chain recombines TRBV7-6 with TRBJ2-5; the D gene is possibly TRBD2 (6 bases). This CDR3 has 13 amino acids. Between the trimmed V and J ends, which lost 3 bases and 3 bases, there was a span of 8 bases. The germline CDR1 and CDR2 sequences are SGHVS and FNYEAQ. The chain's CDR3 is CASSFTSKETQYF. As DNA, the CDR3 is TGTGCCAGCAGCTTTACTAGCAAAGAGACCCAGTACTTC. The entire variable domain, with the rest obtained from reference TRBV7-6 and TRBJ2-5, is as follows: GAGVSQSPRYKVTKRGQDVALRCDPISGHVSLYWYRQALGQGPEFLTYFNYEAQQDKSGLPNDRFSAERPEGSISTLTIQRTEQRDSAMYRCASSFTSKETQYFGPGTRLLVL.

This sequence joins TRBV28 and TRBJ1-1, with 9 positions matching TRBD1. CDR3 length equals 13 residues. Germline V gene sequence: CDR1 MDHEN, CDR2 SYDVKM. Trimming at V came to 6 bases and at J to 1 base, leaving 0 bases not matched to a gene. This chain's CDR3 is CASRGQGNTEAFF. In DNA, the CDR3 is TGTGCCAGCAGGGGACAGGGGAACACTGAAGCTTTCTTT.

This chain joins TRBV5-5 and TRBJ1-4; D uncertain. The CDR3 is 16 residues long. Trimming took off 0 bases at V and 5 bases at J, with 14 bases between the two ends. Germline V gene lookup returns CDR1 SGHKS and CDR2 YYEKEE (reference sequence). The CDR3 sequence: CASSLGPGGKNEKLFF. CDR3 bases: TGTGCCAGCAGCTTGGGGCCGGGAGGGAAAAATGAAAAACTGTTTTTT. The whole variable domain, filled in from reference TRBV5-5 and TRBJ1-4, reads DAGVTQSPTHLIKTRGQQVTLRCSPISGHKSVSWYQQVLGQGPQFIFQYYEKEERGRGNFPDRFSARQFPNYSSELNVNALLLGDSALYLCASSLGPGGKNEKLFFGSGTQLSVL.

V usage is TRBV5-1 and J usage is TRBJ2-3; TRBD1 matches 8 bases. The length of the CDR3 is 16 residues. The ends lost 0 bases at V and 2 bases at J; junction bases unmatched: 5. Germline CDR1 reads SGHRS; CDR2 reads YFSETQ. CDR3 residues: CASSLAQGAITDTQYF. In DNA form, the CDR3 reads TGCGCCAGCAGCTTGGCCCAGGGGGCCATCACAGATACGCAGTATTTT.

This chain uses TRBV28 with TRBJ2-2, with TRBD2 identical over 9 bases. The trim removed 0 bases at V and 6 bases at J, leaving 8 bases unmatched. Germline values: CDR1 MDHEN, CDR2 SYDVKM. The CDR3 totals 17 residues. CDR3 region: CASSLWGDSGSPGELFF. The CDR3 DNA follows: TGTGCCAGCAGTTTATGGGGGGATAGCGGGAGCCCCGGGGAGCTGTTTTTT.

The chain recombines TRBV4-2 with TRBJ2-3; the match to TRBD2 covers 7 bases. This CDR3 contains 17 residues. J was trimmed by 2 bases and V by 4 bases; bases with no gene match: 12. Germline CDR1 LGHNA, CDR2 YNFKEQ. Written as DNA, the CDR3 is TGTGCCAGCAGCCTTAATCAGCGGCGGGGGAACACAGATACGCAGTATTTT. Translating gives CASSLNQRRGNTDTQYF.

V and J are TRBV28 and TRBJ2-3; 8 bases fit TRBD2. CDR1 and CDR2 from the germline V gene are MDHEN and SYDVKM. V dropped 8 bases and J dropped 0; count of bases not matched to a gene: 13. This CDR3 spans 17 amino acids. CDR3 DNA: TGTGCCAGCTCAAGTGGAGGGGCTAGCGGGAGCACAGATACGCAGTATTTT. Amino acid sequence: CASSSGGASGSTDTQYF. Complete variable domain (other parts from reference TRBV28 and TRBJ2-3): DVKVTQSSRYLVKRTGEKVFLECVQDMDHENMFWYRQDPGLGLRLIYFSYDVKMKEKGDIPEGYSVSREKKERFSLILESASTNQTSMYLCASSSGGASGSTDTQYFGPGTRLTVL.

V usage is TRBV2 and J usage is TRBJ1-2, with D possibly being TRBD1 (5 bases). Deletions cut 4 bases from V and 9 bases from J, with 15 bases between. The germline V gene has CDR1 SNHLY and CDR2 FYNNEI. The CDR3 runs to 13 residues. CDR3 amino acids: CASSVATRGSYTF. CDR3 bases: TGTGCCAGCAGTGTAGCGACTCGGGGGAGCTACACCTTC.

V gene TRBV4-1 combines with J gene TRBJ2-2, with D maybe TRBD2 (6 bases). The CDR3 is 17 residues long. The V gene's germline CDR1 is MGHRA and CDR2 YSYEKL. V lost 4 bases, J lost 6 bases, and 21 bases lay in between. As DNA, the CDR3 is TGCGCCAGCAGCCCAAGGGTGGGCGGGGCCCCGTCCGGGGAGCTGTTTTTT. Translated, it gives CASSPRVGGAPSGELFF.

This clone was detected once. The CDR3 spells CSRKDRGTMNTEAFF. Written as DNA, the CDR3 is TGCAGCAGGAAAGACAGGGGAACCATGAACACTGAAGCTTTCTTT. The V call is TRBV29-1, the J call TRBJ1-1; 8 nucleotides line up with TRBD1. Germline V gives CDR1 SQVTM, CDR2 ANQGSEA. Trimming at V came to 8 bases and at J to 0 bases, leaving 11 bases not matched to a gene. The CDR3 contains 15 residues.